This TCR beta chain derives from a study of blood T cell repertoires in COVID-19. Study information: Sources were T cells, B-cell-depleted T cells, or PBMCs; the material itself was cDNA or gDNA.

Original methodology: Counts of nucleated cells, estimated from reference gene primer amplification, were obtained. The repertoire was sequenced with immunoSEQ multiplex PCR; TCRdb's copy has only in-frame clones and lacks some. That table supplies the V and J calls and clone size; D and trimming were determined from the DNA. The sample yields around 200,000 clones, approximately 91% seen once. This CDR3 has 14 residues. With 3 bases removed from V and 2 bases from J, the gap between germline ends came to 10 bases. Germline values: CDR1 LNHDA, CDR2 SQIVND (reference sequence). The receptor was isolated from a man aged 40-55 years with acute or convalescent COVID-19. Material: peripheral blood. The chain recombines TRBV19 with TRBJ2-5; no firm D call. The CDR3 region has the DNA TGTGCCAGTAGTATCATGGCACATCAAGAGACCCAGTACTTC. This gives the protein CASSIMAHQETQYF.